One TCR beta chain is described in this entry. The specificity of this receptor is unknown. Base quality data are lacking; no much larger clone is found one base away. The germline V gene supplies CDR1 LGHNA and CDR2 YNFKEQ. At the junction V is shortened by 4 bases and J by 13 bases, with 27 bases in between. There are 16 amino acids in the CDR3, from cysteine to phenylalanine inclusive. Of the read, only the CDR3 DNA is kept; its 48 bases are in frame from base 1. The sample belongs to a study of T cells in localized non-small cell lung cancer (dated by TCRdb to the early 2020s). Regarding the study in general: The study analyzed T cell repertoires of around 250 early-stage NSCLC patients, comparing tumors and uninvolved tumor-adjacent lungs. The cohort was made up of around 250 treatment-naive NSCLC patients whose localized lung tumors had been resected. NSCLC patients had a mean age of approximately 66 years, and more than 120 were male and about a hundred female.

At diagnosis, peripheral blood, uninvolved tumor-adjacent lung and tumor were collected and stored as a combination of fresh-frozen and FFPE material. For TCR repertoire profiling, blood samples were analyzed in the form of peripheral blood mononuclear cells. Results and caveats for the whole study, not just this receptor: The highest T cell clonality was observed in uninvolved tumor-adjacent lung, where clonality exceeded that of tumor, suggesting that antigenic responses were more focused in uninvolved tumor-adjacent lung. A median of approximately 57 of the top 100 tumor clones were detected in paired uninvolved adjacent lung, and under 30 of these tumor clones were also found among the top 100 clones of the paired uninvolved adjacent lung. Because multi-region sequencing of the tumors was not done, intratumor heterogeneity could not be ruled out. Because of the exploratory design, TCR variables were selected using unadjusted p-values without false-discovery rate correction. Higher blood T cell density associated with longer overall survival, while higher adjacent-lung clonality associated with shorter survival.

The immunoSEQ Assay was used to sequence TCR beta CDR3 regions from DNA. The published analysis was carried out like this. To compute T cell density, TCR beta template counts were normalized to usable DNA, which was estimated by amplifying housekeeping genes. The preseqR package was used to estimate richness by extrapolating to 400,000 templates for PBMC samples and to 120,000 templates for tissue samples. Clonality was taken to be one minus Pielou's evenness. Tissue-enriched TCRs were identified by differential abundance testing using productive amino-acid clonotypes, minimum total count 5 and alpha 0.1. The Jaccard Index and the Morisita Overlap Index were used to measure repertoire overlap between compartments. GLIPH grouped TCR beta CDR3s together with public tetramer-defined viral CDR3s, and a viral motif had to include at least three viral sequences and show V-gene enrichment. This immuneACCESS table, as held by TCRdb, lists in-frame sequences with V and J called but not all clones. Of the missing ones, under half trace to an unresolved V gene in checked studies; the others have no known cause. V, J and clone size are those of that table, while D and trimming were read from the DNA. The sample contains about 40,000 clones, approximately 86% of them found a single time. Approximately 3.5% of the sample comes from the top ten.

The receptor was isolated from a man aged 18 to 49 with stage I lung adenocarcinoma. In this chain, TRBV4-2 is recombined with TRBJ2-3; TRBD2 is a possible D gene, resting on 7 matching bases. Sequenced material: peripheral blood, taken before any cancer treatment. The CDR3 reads CASSREGGAGALREYF. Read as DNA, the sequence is TGTGCCAGCAGCCGCGAGGGGGGTGCGGGGGCCCTACGGGAGTATTTT.